The clone carrying this TCR beta chain was found once. The sample is drawn from a study of blood T cell repertoires in COVID-19. Study at large: T cells, B-cell-depleted T cells, or PBMCs provided the cDNA or gDNA that served as material.

The ends were cut back, 6 bases at V and 1 base at J, with 13 bases in the middle. Germline values: CDR1 SGHRS, CDR2 YFSETQ. The CDR3 totals 14 residues. In the authors' methods: Reference gene primer amplification in the assay estimated nucleated cell counts. The method was immunoSEQ multiplex PCR; TCRdb's version includes in-frame clones alone and lacks a portion of them. Clonal size and the V and J genes are those of that table, whereas D and trimming came from the DNA. The sample holds about 190,000 clones; roughly 90% are singletons and the top ten take 6.7%. The chain employs TRBV5-1 and TRBJ2-5; D not resolved. Sequenced material: peripheral blood. This sequence originates from a man between 40 and 49 years old with acute or convalescent COVID-19. CDR3 region: CASTDFSLQETQYF. In DNA form, the CDR3 reads TGCGCCAGCACCGACTTCTCGCTCCAAGAGACCCAGTACTTC.